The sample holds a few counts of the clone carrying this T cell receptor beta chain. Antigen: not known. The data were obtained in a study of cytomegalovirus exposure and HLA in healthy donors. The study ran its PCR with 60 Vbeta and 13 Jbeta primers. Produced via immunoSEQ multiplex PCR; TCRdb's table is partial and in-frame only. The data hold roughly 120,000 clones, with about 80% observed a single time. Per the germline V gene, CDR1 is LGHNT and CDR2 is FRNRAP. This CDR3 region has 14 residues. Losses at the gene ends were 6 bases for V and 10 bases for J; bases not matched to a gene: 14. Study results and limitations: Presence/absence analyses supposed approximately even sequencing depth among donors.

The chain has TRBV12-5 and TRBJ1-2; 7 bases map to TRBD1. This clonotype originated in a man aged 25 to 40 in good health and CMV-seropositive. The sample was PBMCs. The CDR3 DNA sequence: TGTGCTAGTGGCCCCGAGCAAGACAGGGCGCACTACACCTTC. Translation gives CASGPEQDRAHYTF. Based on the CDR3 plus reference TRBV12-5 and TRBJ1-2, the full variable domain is DARVTQTPRHKVTEMGQEVTMRCQPILGHNTVFWYRQTMMQGLELLAYFRNRAPLDDSGMPKDRFSAEMPDATLATLKIQPSEPRDSAVYFCASGPEQDRAHYTFGSGTRLTVV.